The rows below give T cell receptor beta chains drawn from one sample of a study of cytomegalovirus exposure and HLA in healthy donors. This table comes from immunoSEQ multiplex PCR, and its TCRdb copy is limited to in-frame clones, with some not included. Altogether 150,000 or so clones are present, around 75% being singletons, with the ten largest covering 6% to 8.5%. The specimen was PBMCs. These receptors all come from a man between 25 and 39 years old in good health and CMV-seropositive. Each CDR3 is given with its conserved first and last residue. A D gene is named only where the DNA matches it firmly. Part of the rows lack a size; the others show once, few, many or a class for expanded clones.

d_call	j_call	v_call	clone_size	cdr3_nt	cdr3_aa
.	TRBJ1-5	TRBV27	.	TGTGCCAGCAGTTTAGAGGGTCCGAGATATAGCAATCAGCCCCAGCATTTT	CASSLEGPRYSNQPQHF
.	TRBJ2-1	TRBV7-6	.	TGTGCCAGCAGCTTAGACCAGGCAGGGCAGCAGTTCTTC	CASSLDQAGQQFF
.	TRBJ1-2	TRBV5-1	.	TGCGCCAGCACCTTGGACCTTACAGACTATGGCTACACCTTC	CASTLDLTDYGYTF
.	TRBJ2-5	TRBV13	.	TGTGCCAGCAGCTCCCCTTCGACAGGCGAGACCCAGTACTTC	CASSSPSTGETQYF
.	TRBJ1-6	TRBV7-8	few	TGTGCCAGCAGCTTCACAGGGAGAGATTCACCCCTCCACTTT	CASSFTGRDSPLHF
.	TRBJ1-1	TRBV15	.	TGTGCCACCAGCTTCCGAACTAGGAATGAAGCTTTCTTT	CATSFRTRNEAFF
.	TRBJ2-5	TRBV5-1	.	TGCGCCAGCAGCTTCCAAAGTACTGGTGGAGAGACCCAGTACTTC	CASSFQSTGGETQYF
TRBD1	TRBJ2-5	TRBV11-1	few	TGTGCCAGCAGCTTAATCGGGACAGGGGGAGAGACCCAGTACTTC	CASSLIGTGGETQYF
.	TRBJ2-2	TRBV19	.	TGTGCCAGTGGCGAGCGGAGGGGAGCCGGGGAGCTGTTTTTT	CASGERRGAGELFF
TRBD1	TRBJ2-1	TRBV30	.	TGTGCCGGGTTCTGGACAGGGATCGGGTCCTACAATGAGCAGTTCTTC	CAGFWTGIGSYNEQFF
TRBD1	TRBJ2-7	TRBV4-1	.	TGCGCCAGCAGCCTTCCGGACAGGGGCGACGAGCAGTACTTC	CASSLPDRGDEQYF
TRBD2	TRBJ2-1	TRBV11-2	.	TGTGCCAGCAGCTTAGATCGGGGCGGGAGGGAGCAGTTCTTC	CASSLDRGGREQFF
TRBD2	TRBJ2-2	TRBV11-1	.	TGTGCCAGCAGCTTACTAGCGGGAATATCAACCAACACCGGGGAGCTGTTTTTT	CASSLLAGISTNTGELFF
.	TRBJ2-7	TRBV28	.	TGTGCCAGCAGTCCCCCCAGCGGGCGGCCCTACGAGCAGTACTTC	CASSPPSGRPYEQYF
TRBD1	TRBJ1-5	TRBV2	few	TGTGCCAATTCTGGACAGGGGGGCAATCAGCCCCAGCATTTT	CANSGQGGNQPQHF
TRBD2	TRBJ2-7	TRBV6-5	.	TGTGCCAGCAGTTTTACTAGCGGGGGTTACGAGCAGTACTTC	CASSFTSGGYEQYF
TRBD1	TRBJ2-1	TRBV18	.	TGTGCCAGCTCACCGGACAGGGTCAACAATGAGCAGTTCTTC	CASSPDRVNNEQFF
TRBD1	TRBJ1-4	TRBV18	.	TGTGCCAGCTCACCGGACAGGGGGCTAAGTGAAAAACTGTTTTTT	CASSPDRGLSEKLFF
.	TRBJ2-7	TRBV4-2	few	TGTGCCAGCAGCCAAGATATACAGGATTCCTACGAGCAGTACTTC	CASSQDIQDSYEQYF
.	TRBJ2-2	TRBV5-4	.	TGTGCCAGCACAGACAGGTGGAACACCGGGGAGCTGTTTTTT	CASTDRWNTGELFF
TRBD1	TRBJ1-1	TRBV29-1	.	TGCAGCGTCCCTAGGGCTGACAGGGCCGAAAGCGCTTTCTTT	CSVPRADRAESAFF
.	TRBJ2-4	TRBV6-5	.	TGTGCCAGCAGTCTGGACAGATTCAACATTCAGTACTTC	CASSLDRFNIQYF
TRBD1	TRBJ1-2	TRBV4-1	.	TGCGCCAGCAGCCTCGGGGTGGACAGGGACCGCTATGGCTACACCTTC	CASSLGVDRDRYGYTF
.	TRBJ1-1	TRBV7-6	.	TGTGCCAGCAGCTTAGACGGAGGGTTGGGCACTGAAGCTTTCTTT	CASSLDGGLGTEAFF
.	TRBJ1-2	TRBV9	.	TGTGCCAGCGAGGGCTACTATGGCTACACCTTC	CASEGYYGYTF
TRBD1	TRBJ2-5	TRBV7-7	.	TGTGCTAGCAGCCCTGTAGGGGGCGAGAGTCAAGAGACCCAGTACTTC	CASSPVGGESQETQYF
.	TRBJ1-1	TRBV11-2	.	TGTGCCAGCAGCCGGGGAAACGTTGAAGCTTTCTTT	CASSRGNVEAFF